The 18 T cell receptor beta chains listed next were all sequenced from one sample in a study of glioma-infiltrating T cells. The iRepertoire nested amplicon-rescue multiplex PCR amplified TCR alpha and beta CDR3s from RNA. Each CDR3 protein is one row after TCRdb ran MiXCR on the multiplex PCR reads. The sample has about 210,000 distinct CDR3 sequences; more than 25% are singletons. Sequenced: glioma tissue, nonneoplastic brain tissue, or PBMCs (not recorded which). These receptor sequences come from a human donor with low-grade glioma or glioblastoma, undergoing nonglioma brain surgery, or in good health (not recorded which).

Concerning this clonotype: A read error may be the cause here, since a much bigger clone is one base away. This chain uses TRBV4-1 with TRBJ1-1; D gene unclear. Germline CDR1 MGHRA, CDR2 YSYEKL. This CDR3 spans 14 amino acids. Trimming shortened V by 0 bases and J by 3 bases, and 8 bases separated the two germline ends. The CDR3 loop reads CASSQETLYTEAFF. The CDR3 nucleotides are TGCGCCAGCAGCCAAGAAACGCTGTACACTGAAGCTTTCTTT.

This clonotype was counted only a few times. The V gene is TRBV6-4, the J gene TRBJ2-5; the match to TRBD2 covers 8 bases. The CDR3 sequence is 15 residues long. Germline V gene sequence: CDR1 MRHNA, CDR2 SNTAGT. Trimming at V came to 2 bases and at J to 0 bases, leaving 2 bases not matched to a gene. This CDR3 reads CASSDRGRNQETQYF. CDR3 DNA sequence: TGTGCCAGCAGTGACCGCGGGAGGAACCAAGAGACCCAGTACTTC.

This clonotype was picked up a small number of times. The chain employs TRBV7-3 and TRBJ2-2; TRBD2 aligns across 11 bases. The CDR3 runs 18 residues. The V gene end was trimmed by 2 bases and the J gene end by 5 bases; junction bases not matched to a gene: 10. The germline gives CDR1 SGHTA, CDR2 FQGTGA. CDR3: CASSLGSLAGVDTGELFF. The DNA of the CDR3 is TGTGCCAGCAGCTTAGGGTCACTAGCGGGAGTAGATACCGGGGAGCTGTTTTTT.

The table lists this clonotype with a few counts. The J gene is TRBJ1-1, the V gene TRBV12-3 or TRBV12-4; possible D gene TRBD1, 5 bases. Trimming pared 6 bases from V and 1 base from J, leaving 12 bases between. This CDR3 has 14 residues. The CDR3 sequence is CASSPTDRNTEAFF. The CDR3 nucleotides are TGTGCCAGCAGCCCGACAGACAGGAACACTGAAGCTTTCTTT.

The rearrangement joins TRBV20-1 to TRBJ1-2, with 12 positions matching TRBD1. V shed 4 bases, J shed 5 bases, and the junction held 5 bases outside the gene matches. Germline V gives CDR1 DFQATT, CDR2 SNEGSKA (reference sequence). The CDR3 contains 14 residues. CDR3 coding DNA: TGCAGTGCTATGGGACAGGGGGCAGCGTATGGCTACACCTTC. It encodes CSAMGQGAAYGYTF.

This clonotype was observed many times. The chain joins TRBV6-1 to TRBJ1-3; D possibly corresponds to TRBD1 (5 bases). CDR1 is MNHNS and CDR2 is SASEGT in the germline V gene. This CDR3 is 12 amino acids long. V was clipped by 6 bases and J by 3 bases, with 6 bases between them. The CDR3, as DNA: TGTGCCAGCAGAGGGGATGGAAACACCATATATTTT. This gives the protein CASRGDGNTIYF.

The CDR3 protein is CASSGTSGPGELFF. The CDR3 bases are TGTGCCAGTAGCGGGACTAGCGGGCCCGGGGAGCTGTTTTTT. The chain recombines TRBV19 with TRBJ2-2; TRBD2 matches 12 bases. The CDR3 has 14 residues. V shed 6 bases, J shed 6 bases, and the junction held 2 bases outside the gene matches. CDR1 is LNHDA and CDR2 is SQIVND in the germline V gene (reference sequence).

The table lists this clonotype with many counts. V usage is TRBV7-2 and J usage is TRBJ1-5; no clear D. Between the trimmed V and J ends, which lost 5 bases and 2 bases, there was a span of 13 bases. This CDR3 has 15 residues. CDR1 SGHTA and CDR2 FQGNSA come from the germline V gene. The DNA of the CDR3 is TGTGCCAGCAGCCAAGGCTCGTTAGGCAATCAGCCCCAGCATTTT. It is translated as CASSQGSLGNQPQHF.

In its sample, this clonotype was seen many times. DNA of the CDR3: TGTGCCAGCAGTCTCCCGGTGATAGGGGGCCGAGGCATTCAGTACTTC. Amino acids: CASSLPVIGGRGIQYF. The chain combines TRBV28 with TRBJ2-4, with 7 bases lining up with TRBD1. V shed 5 bases, J shed 9 bases, and the junction held 16 bases outside the gene matches. The V gene's germline CDR1 is MDHEN and CDR2 SYDVKM. CDR3 length: 16 residues.

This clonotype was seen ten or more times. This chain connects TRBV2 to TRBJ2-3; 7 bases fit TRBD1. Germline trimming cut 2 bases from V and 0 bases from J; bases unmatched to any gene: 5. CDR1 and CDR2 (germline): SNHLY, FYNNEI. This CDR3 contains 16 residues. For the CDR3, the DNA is TGTGCCAGCAGTGAATGGGACAGTCTAAGCACAGATACGCAGTATTTT. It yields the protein CASSEWDSLSTDTQYF. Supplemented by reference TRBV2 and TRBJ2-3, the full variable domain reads EPEVTQTPSHQVTQMGQEVILRCVPISNHLYFYWYRQILGQKVEFLVSFYNNEISEKSEIFDDQFSVERPDGSNFTLKIRSTKLEDSAMYFCASSEWDSLSTDTQYFGPGTRLTVL.

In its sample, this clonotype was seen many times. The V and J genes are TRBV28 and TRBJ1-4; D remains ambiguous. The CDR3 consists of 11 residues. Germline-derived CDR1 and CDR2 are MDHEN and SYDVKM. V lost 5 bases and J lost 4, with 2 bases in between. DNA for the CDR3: TGTGCCAGCAGTAGTAATGAAAAACTGTTTTTT. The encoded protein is CASSSNEKLFF.

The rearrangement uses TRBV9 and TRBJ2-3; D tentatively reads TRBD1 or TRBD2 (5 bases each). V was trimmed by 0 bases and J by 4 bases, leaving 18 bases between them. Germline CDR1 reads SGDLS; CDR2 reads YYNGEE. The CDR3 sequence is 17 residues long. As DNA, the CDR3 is TGTGCCAGCAGCGTAGAGGTTTGGGGGAGATCCCCAGATACGCAGTATTTT. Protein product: CASSVEVWGRSPDTQYF. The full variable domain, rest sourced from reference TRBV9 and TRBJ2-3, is DSGVTQTPKHLITATGQRVTLRCSPRSGDLSVYWYQQSLDQGLQFLIQYYNGEERAKGNILERFSAQQFPDLHSELNLSSLELGDSALYFCASSVEVWGRSPDTQYFGPGTRLTVL.

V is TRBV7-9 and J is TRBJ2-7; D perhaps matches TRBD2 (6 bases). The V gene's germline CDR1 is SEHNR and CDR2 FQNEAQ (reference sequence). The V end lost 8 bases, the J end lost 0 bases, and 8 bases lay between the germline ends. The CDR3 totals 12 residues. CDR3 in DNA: TGTGCCAGCCGCGGGACCTCCTACGAGCAGTACTTC. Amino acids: CASRGTSYEQYF.

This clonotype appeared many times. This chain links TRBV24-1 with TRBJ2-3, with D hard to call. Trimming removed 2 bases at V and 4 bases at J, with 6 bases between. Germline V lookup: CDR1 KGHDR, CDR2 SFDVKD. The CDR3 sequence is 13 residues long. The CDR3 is CATSDSHSDTQYF. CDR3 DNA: TGTGCCACCAGTGATTCCCACTCAGATACGCAGTATTTT.

The CDR3 coding sequence is TGCAGTGCTAGTGGGGGGACAGGCTATAGCAATCAGAACCAGCATTTT. Its protein product is CSASGGTGYSNQNQHF. The rearrangement uses TRBV20-1 and TRBJ1-5; 8 nucleotides line up with TRBD1. CDR3 length: 16 residues. CDR1 is DFQATT and CDR2 is SNEGSKA in the germline V gene (reference sequence). The J segment lost 12 bases and the V segment lost 3 bases, leaving 19 bases of the junction unmatched.

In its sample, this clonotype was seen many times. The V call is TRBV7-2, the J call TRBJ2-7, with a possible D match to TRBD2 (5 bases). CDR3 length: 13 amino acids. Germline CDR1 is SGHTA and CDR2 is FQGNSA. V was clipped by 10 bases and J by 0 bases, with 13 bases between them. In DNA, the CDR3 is TGTGCCATCTCCAGGAGGAGCTCCTACGAGCAGTACTTC. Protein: CAISRRSSYEQYF.

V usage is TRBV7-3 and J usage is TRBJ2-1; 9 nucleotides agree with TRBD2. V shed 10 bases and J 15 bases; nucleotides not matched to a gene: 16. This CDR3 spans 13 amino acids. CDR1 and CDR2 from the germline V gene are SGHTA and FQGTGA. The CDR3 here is CAIILNPSGTRFF. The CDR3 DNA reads TGTGCCATCATCTTAAACCCTAGCGGGACCCGGTTCTTC.

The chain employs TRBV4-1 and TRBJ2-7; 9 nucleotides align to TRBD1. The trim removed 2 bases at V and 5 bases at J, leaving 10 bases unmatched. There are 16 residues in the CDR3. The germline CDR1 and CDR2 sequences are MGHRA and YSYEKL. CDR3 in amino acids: CASSQNPGQGRDEQYF. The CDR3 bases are TGCGCCAGCAGCCAAAATCCGGGACAGGGTCGGGACGAGCAGTACTTC.